Listed below are T cell receptor beta chains from one sample, sequenced in a study of blood T cell repertoires in COVID-19. Here immunoSEQ multiplex PCR was the method, and the copy in TCRdb shows in-frame clones only, minus some. The sample holds about 40,000 clones, approximately 80% seen once. The specimen sequenced was peripheral blood. All receptors derive from a woman aged 55-69 years with acute or convalescent COVID-19. Both conserved end residues are part of each CDR3. The D gene is left open where the match is weak. Only some rows state a clone size, as once, few, many or a class for expanded clones.

v_call	j_call	d_call	clone_size	cdr3_aa	cdr3_nt
TRBV13	TRBJ2-7	TRBD2	.	CASSLVTSGIYEQYF	TGTGCCAGCAGCCTAGTCACTAGCGGGATCTACGAGCAGTACTTC
TRBV18	TRBJ2-7	.	.	CASSLLGTRDYEQYF	TGTGCCAGCTCACTTCTCGGGACAAGGGACTACGAGCAGTACTTC
TRBV18	TRBJ2-5	.	.	CASSPGQETQYF	TGTGCCAGCTCACCCGGCCAAGAGACCCAGTACTTC
TRBV28	TRBJ2-3	TRBD2	.	CASSLPLGLAGGPSDTQYF	TGTGCCAGCAGTCTACCGCTGGGACTAGCGGGAGGGCCATCAGATACGCAGTATTTT
TRBV19	TRBJ2-6	TRBD1	.	CASSRGQGASGANVLTF	TGTGCCAGTAGTAGGGGACAGGGGGCTTCTGGGGCCAACGTCCTGACTTTC
TRBV4-2	TRBJ1-5	.	.	CASSQDKSGYNQPQHF	TGTGCCAGCAGCCAAGATAAGTCGGGGTACAATCAGCCCCAGCATTTT
TRBV9	TRBJ2-3	TRBD1	once	CASSAGDRAKDTQYF	TGTGCCAGCAGCGCGGGGGACAGGGCAAAGGATACGCAGTATTTT
TRBV5-6	TRBJ1-2	TRBD1	.	CASSLWQGAYSYTF	TGTGCCAGCAGCTTGTGGCAGGGGGCGTATAGCTACACCTTC
TRBV28	TRBJ2-1	.	.	CASSLGVSDNEQFF	TGTGCCAGCAGCCTGGGAGTATCCGACAATGAGCAGTTCTTC
TRBV20-1	TRBJ2-1	TRBD1	.	CSASRGLFLEQFF	TGCAGTGCTAGTAGGGGGCTATTTCTTGAGCAGTTCTTC
TRBV12-5	TRBJ2-3	.	.	CASGLVPADTRVFSQYF	TGTGCTAGTGGTTTGGTTCCAGCGGATACAAGGGTATTTTCGCAGTATTTT
TRBV18	TRBJ1-6	.	once	CASSQSRGDSPLHF	TGTGCCAGCTCTCAAAGCAGAGGAGATTCACCCCTCCACTTT
TRBV3-1/TRBV3-2	TRBJ2-1	TRBD1	.	CASSPGTAVVDEQFF	TGTGCCAGCAGCCCCGGGACAGCGGTGGTCGATGAGCAGTTCTTC
TRBV6-5	TRBJ2-7	TRBD2	.	CASTTRAGGAYEQYF	TGTGCCAGCACCACTCGGGCGGGGGGCGCCTACGAGCAGTACTTC
TRBV27	TRBJ1-2	.	.	CASSLSAVGGYGYTF	TGTGCCAGCAGTTTATCGGCGGTCGGGGGCTATGGCTACACCTTC
TRBV5-1	TRBJ1-6	TRBD1	once	CASSRGTGEPLHF	TGCGCCAGCAGCAGGGGGACAGGGGAGCCCCTCCACTTT
TRBV19	TRBJ1-2	TRBD1	.	CASSMTGKSNYGYTF	TGTGCCAGTAGTATGACAGGGAAGTCTAACTATGGCTACACCTTC
TRBV5-1	TRBJ2-1	TRBD1	.	CASSLVTGSYNEQFF	TGCGCCAGCAGCTTGGTGACAGGGAGCTACAATGAGCAGTTCTTC
TRBV28	TRBJ1-2	.	.	CASTRADNYGYTF	TGTGCCAGCACCCGAGCGGATAACTATGGCTACACCTTC
TRBV5-1	TRBJ1-2	.	.	CASSSNPGQGYGYTF	TGCGCCAGCAGCTCAAACCCAGGGCAGGGGTATGGCTACACCTTC
TRBV12-3/TRBV12-4	TRBJ1-2	.	.	CASSKHGGGYTF	TGTGCCAGCAGTAAACACGGGGGAGGCTACACCTTC
TRBV9	TRBJ2-2	.	few	CASSVTRENTGELFF	TGTGCCAGCAGCGTAACTAGGGAAAACACCGGGGAGCTGTTTTTT
TRBV6-6	TRBJ2-3	.	.	CASSPGRGSPSQYF	TGTGCCAGCAGCCCTGGGCGGGGATCCCCCTCGCAGTATTTT
TRBV29-1	TRBJ1-3	.	.	CSVAQAGNTIYF	TGCAGCGTTGCGCAGGCTGGAAACACCATATATTTT
TRBV7-6	TRBJ2-3	TRBD1	.	CASSLVGMWDRALTDTQYF	TGTGCCAGCAGCTTAGTAGGAATGTGGGACAGGGCTCTTACAGATACGCAGTATTTT
TRBV2	TRBJ1-3	.	.	CASSVAKHPSGNTIYF	TGTGCCAGCAGTGTGGCAAAACACCCTTCTGGAAACACCATATATTTT
TRBV9	TRBJ2-1	TRBD2	.	CASSVEGGGAGLEQFF	TGTGCCAGCAGCGTAGAAGGCGGGGGGGCCGGTCTTGAGCAGTTCTTC
TRBV4-2	TRBJ1-5	.	.	CASSQDPRNQPQHF	TGTGCCAGCAGCCAAGATCCCCGGAATCAGCCCCAGCATTTT
TRBV7-8	TRBJ1-1	.	.	CASSPPSRGMNTEAFF	TGTGCCAGCAGCCCTCCTTCGCGGGGAATGAACACTGAAGCTTTCTTT
TRBV3-1/TRBV3-2	TRBJ1-2	.	.	CASSQADRLGYTF	TGTGCCAGCAGCCAGGCTGACAGGCTTGGCTACACCTTC
TRBV5-1	TRBJ1-4	TRBD1	.	CASSLGGTGKDEKLFF	TGCGCCAGCAGCTTGGGTGGGACAGGGAAAGATGAAAAACTGTTTTTT
TRBV18	TRBJ1-1	TRBD1	few	CASSPDRGTEAFF	TGTGCCAGCTCACCCGACAGGGGCACTGAAGCTTTCTTT
TRBV5-1	TRBJ1-2	TRBD1	.	CASSSPGTGGANYGYTF	TGCGCCAGCAGCTCACCCGGGACAGGGGGAGCTAACTATGGCTACACCTTC
TRBV20-1	TRBJ2-4	.	.	CSVPSGNIQYF	TGCAGTGTCCCCAGCGGGAACATTCAGTACTTC
TRBV14	TRBJ2-1	TRBD2	.	CASRETSGSYNEQFF	TGTGCCAGCAGGGAGACTAGCGGCTCCTACAATGAGCAGTTCTTC
TRBV6-4	TRBJ1-6	.	.	CASRGGGAGNSPLHF	TGTGCCAGCAGAGGAGGGGGGGCAGGCAATTCACCCCTCCACTTT
TRBV2	TRBJ2-1	.	once	CASRTGFLDNEQFF	TGTGCCAGCAGGACTGGGTTCCTTGACAATGAGCAGTTCTTC
TRBV19	TRBJ2-7	.	few	CASSISTNEQYF	TGTGCCAGTAGTATCAGTACGAACGAGCAGTACTTC
TRBV2	TRBJ2-7	TRBD1	.	CASKQGTNEQYF	TGTGCCAGCAAACAGGGGACAAACGAGCAGTACTTC
TRBV20-1	TRBJ2-5	TRBD2	.	CSASEGSGGIGETQYF	TGCAGTGCTAGTGAGGGTAGCGGGGGTATAGGCGAGACCCAGTACTTC
TRBV5-1	TRBJ1-2	TRBD1	.	CASSLTGDSYGYTF	TGCGCCAGCAGCTTGACAGGGGATTCGTATGGCTACACCTTC